This T cell receptor (beta chain) was identified during a study of T cells after yellow fever vaccination. Study findings and constraints: Once the booster was given, most primary-vaccination clones reappeared, at about 96% for CD4 and roughly 85% for CD8. FACS-sorted repertoires could harbor abundant contaminating bulk-population clonotypes.

Note on this clonotype: As yet, its antigen is unknown.

A universal primer site and UMIs were added as TCR cDNA was made by 5'RACE template switching. TCRdb recomputed calls from the 5' RACE reads with MiXCR, one row per CDR3 protein. The data contain some 600,000 distinct CDR3 sequences, 12% of them singletons. Per germline, CDR1 KGHSH and CDR2 LQKENI. Trimming took off 3 bases at V and 7 bases at J, with 9 bases between the two ends. CDR3 length: 13 residues. The chain uses TRBV18 and TRBJ1-4; D ambiguous. The sequence came from a man between 25 and 39 years old who received the YFV17D yellow fever vaccine. Here the sequenced sample was PBMCs, taken on the day of the yellow fever booster vaccination. CDR3 in amino acids: CASSPRAREKLFF. The DNA of the CDR3 is TGTGCCAGCTCACCTCGGGCCCGTGAAAAACTGTTTTTT.